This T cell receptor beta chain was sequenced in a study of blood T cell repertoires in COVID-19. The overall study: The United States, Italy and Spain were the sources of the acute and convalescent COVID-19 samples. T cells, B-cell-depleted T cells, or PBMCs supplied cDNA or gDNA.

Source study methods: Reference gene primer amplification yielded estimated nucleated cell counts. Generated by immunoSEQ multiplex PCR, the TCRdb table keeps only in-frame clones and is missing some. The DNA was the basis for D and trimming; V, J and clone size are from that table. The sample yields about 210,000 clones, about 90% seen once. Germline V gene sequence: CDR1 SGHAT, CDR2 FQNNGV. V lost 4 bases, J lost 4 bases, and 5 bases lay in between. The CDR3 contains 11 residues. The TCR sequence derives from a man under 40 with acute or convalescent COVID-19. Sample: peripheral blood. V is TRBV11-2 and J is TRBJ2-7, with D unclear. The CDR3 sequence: CASSYQYEQYF. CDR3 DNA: TGTGCCAGCAGCTATCAGTACGAGCAGTACTTC.